This T cell receptor (beta chain) was obtained from a study of cytomegalovirus exposure and HLA in healthy donors. Study-wide points: In a later analysis, V- and J-gene trimming of beta chains associated with a DCLRE1C missense variant, replicated independently. A later analysis linked 15,000 to 20,000 TCR beta sequences to HLA alleles at 0.05 false discovery rate.

Primers for the PCR totalled 60 Vbeta and 13 Jbeta. Original methodology: In a later analysis, 80 million or so unique TCR beta chains included roughly 11 million shared by two or more donors. Using immunoSEQ multiplex PCR, the repertoire was profiled, and TCRdb retains in-frame clones only, with some absent. D and trimming were read from the DNA, whereas the V and J calls and clone size are those reported in that table. This repertoire includes more than 100,000 clones. With regard to this clone: The antigen is unknown.

The CDR3 has 15 amino acids. In germline, CDR1 is SGDLS, CDR2 YYNGEE. Between the trimmed V and J ends, which lost 5 bases and 3 bases, there was a span of 17 bases. The rearrangement joins TRBV9 to TRBJ1-1; maybe TRBD1 (6 bases). Specimen: PBMCs. The TCR sequence derives from a middle-aged man in good health and CMV-seronegative. The CDR3 DNA reads TGTGCCAGCAGTTACCTGGTAGGGGGGGACACTGAAGCTTTCTTT. It codes for CASSYLVGGDTEAFF.